Presented here are 15 T cell receptor beta chains from one specimen sequenced in a study of cytomegalovirus exposure and HLA in healthy donors. Use of 60 Vbeta and 13 Jbeta primers characterized the PCR. Clones were read by immunoSEQ multiplex PCR, and TCRdb kept only the in-frame ones, dropping some. The table shows about 200,000 clones, with 75% to 90% occurring only once. Sequencing was carried out using PBMCs. The receptors stem from a woman aged 40-49 years in good health and CMV-seronegative.

The chain joins TRBV5-1 to TRBJ1-1, with D possibly TRBD1 on 5 matching bases. Trimming took 0 bases from V and 8 from J, leaving 14 bases between them. CDR1 SGHRS and CDR2 YFSETQ come from the germline V gene. This CDR3 comprises 14 residues. For the CDR3, the DNA is TGCGCCAGCAGCTTGGGGGGTTTCGACAGAGAAGCTTTCTTT. This gives the protein CASSLGGFDREAFF.

The V gene is TRBV4-1, the J gene TRBJ1-3, with TRBD1 matching over 9 bases. The ends lost 0 bases at V and 9 bases at J; junction bases unmatched: 6. CDR1 MGHRA and CDR2 YSYEKL come from the germline V gene. This CDR3 comprises 15 residues. CDR3 DNA: TGCGCCAGCAGCCAAGAGGGACAGGGAGGGGGCACCATATATTTT. Translating gives CASSQEGQGGGTIYF.

This rearrangement joins TRBV27 to TRBJ1-5; 8 bases are shared with TRBD1. V was clipped by 6 bases and J by 7 bases; unmatched bases: 8. The CDR3 extends over 14 amino acids. Looked up from germline, CDR1 is MNHEY and CDR2 is SMNVEV (reference sequence). DNA of the CDR3: TGTGCCAGCAGGAGAGGACAGGGCGGGCAGCCCCAGCATTTT. It is translated as CASRRGQGGQPQHF.

The chain has TRBV2 and TRBJ2-5; no reliable D call. The CDR3 is made up of 12 amino acids. Trimming shortened V by 5 bases and J by 4 bases, and 8 bases separated the two germline ends. Germline lookup yields CDR1 SNHLY and CDR2 FYNNEI. CDR3 sequence (DNA): TGTGCCAGCAGTCCTAGTATAGAGACCCAGTACTTC. Its translation is CASSPSIETQYF.

The gene calls are TRBV28 and TRBJ2-7, with D perhaps matching TRBD2 (5 bases). The CDR3 runs to 14 residues. Germline lookup yields CDR1 MDHEN and CDR2 SYDVKM. V shed 5 bases and J shed 6 bases, with 17 bases lying between them. CDR3 amino acids: CASSARGQSGEQYF. The CDR3 DNA sequence: TGTGCCAGCAGTGCTCGAGGGCAAAGCGGCGAGCAGTACTTC.

V is TRBV7-8 and J is TRBJ2-7; 9 bases are a match to TRBD1. The CDR3 totals 15 residues. Germline V gene sequence: CDR1 SGHVS, CDR2 FQNEAQ. The V and J ends lost 2 bases and 5 bases, in that order; junction bases with no gene match: 7. CDR3 coding DNA: TGTGCCAGCAGCTTACCGGGACAGGGAAAAAACGAGCAGTACTTC. It is translated as CASSLPGQGKNEQYF.

J is TRBJ2-2 and V is TRBV7-3, with 7 bases fitting TRBD2. The CDR3 is 16 residues long. CDR1 and CDR2 from the germline V gene are SGHTA and FQGTGA. The V and J ends lost 1 base and 5 bases, in that order; junction bases with no gene match: 7. The DNA of the CDR3 is TGTGCCAGCAGCTTAAGTGGCGGGGGTCGGACCGGGGAGCTGTTTTTT. Protein sequence: CASSLSGGGRTGELFF. Full variable domain (missing parts from reference TRBV7-3 and TRBJ2-2): GAGVSQTPSNKVTEKGKYVELRCDPISGHTALYWYRQSLGQGPEFLIYFQGTGAADDSGLPNDRFFAVRPEGSVSTLKIQRTERGDSAVYLCASSLSGGGRTGELFFGEGSRLTVL.

The chain employs TRBV27 and TRBJ2-5; 8 bases fit TRBD1. The J call may be in error: the DNA end matches TRBJ2-7 better. This CDR3 has 13 amino acids. CDR1 is MNHEY and CDR2 is SMNVEV in the germline V gene (reference sequence). Here the CDR3 DNA reads TGTGCCAGCAGTTTTCAGGGGGCCCACGAGCAGTACTTC. It translates to CASSFQGAHEQYF.

This sequence joins TRBV27 and TRBJ1-6; 8 nucleotides align to TRBD1. V was pared by 5 bases and J by 0 bases, with 6 bases of the junction left unmatched. CDR3 length: 17 amino acids. Germline V CDR1 and CDR2: MNHEY, SMNVEV (reference sequence). The CDR3 reads CASSPRTGRSYNSPLHF. Written as DNA, the CDR3 is TGTGCCAGCAGTCCCCGGACAGGGCGCTCCTATAATTCACCCCTCCACTTT.

The chain is built from TRBV7-9 and TRBJ1-5; TRBD1 agrees at 9 bases. V trimming: 4 bases; J trimming: 0 bases; junction bases outside the gene matches: 13. Germline V CDR1 and CDR2: SEHNR, FQNEAQ (reference sequence). CDR3 length: 19 amino acids. The CDR3 loop is CASSSIKDRGPYSNQPQHF. CDR3 in DNA: TGTGCCAGCAGCTCCATCAAGGACAGGGGACCATATAGCAATCAGCCCCAGCATTTT.

The rearrangement links TRBV5-8 to TRBJ1-1; 7 bases fit TRBD1. The V and J ends lost 5 bases and 0 bases, in that order; junction bases with no gene match: 4. Germline-derived CDR1 and CDR2 are SGHTS and YDEGEE. The CDR3 extends over 14 amino acids. The DNA for the CDR3 is TGTGCCAGCAGAGAGGACAGGTTGAACACTGAAGCTTTCTTT. It specifies CASREDRLNTEAFF. The full variable domain, with the rest looked up from reference TRBV5-8 and TRBJ1-1, is EAGVTQSPTHLIKTRGQQATLRCSPISGHTSVYWYQQALGLGLQFLLWYDEGEERNRGNFPPRFSGRQFPNYSSELNVNALELEDSALYLCASREDRLNTEAFFGQGTRLTVV.

The rearrangement joins TRBV6-1 to TRBJ1-1; 7 bases are shared with TRBD1. This CDR3 has 14 residues. The junction had 10 bases not matched to a gene; V was cut back by 6 bases and J by 6 bases. Germline CDR1 is MNHNS and CDR2 is SASEGT. The CDR3 nucleotides read TGTGCCAGCAGCCGAGGGACAGTGGGGTCTGAAGCTTTCTTT. Translation: CASSRGTVGSEAFF.

The rearrangement links TRBV19 to TRBJ1-1; 10 nucleotides line up with TRBD1. V gave up 5 bases and J gave up 5 bases; unmatched junction bases: 5. CDR1 and CDR2 from the germline V gene are LNHDA and SQIVND (reference sequence). The length of the CDR3 is 14 residues. The CDR3 DNA sequence: TGTGCCAGTAGTTTCGGACAGGGGGAGACTGAAGCTTTCTTT. Protein sequence: CASSFGQGETEAFF.

This clone was seen a handful of times. The CDR3 loop reads CASSSGTSGIYEQYF. The CDR3 DNA reads as TGTGCCAGCAGTTCCGGGACTAGCGGGATCTACGAGCAGTACTTC. The V and J genes are TRBV6-6 and TRBJ2-7, with TRBD2 matching 13 bases. V was pared by 4 bases and J by 3 bases, with 3 bases of the junction left unmatched. The length of the CDR3 is 15 residues. CDR1 and CDR2 from the germline V gene are MNHNY and SVGAGI (reference sequence).

This clone was seen just once. The chain couples TRBV7-3 to TRBJ2-5; 8 bases line up with TRBD1. This CDR3 is 15 amino acids long. J lost 1 base, V lost 5 bases, and 6 bases had no gene match. Germline CDR1 and CDR2: SGHTA and FQGTGA. CDR3 sequence reads: CASSIRQGPQETQYF. The CDR3 nucleotides read TGTGCCAGCAGCATCCGACAGGGGCCCCAAGAGACCCAGTACTTC. The variable domain in full, with the rest retrieved from reference TRBV7-3 and TRBJ2-5, is GAGVSQTPSNKVTEKGKYVELRCDPISGHTALYWYRQSLGQGPEFLIYFQGTGAADDSGLPNDRFFAVRPEGSVSTLKIQRTERGDSAVYLCASSIRQGPQETQYFGPGTRLLVL.